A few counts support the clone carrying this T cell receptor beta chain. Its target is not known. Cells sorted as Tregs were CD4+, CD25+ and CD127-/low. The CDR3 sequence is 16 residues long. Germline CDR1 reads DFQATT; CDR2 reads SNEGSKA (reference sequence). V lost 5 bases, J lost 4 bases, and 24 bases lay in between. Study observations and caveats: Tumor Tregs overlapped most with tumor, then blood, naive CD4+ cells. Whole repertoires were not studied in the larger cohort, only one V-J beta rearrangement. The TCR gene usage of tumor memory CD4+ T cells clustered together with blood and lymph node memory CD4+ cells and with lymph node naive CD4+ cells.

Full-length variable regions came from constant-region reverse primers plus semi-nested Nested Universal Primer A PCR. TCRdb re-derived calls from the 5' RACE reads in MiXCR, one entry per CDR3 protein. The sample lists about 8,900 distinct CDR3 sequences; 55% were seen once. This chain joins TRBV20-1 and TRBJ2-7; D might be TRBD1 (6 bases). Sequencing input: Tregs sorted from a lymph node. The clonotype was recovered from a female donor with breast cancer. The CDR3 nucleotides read TGCAGTGCTGGAAATTATGAAGGGGCAGGGGATTACGAGCAGTACGTC. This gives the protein CSAGNYEGAGDYEQYV.